The 14 T cell receptor beta chains given below trace back to one sample, sequenced in a study of blood T cell repertoires in COVID-19 (dated by TCRdb to 2020 to 2022). Library creation used the immunoSEQ multiplex PCR assay. In its TCRdb copy, this immuneACCESS table keeps in-frame sequences only and misses some clones. Where compared with another copy, unresolved V genes explain less than half of these, and the others have no known cause. Across this sample there are approximately 180,000 clones, with 88% seen only once. Jointly, the top ten make up about 4.4% of the sample. Sequenced input: peripheral blood. Every receptor here comes from a human donor in a cohort sampled during active COVID-19.

The chain is built from TRBV7-2 and TRBJ2-5, with 10 bases fitting TRBD2. This CDR3 is 16 amino acids long. From germline, CDR1 is SGHTA and CDR2 FQGNSA. Germline trimming cut 5 bases from V and 3 bases from J; bases unmatched to any gene: 9. In nucleotides, the CDR3 is TGTGCCAGCAGCCCTCTACTAGCGGGGAGAAAAGAGACCCAGTACTTC. Translated, it gives CASSPLLAGRKETQYF.

J is TRBJ2-3 and V is TRBV11-2; tentatively, D is TRBD2 (5 bases). The CDR3 is made up of 14 amino acids. V shed 5 bases and J shed 2 bases, with 11 bases lying between them. Germline-derived CDR1 and CDR2 are SGHAT and FQNNGV. The CDR3 DNA reads TGTGCCAGCAGCCCGCAGGAGGTCACAGATACGCAGTATTTT. Translated, it gives CASSPQEVTDTQYF. The whole variable domain, filled in from reference TRBV11-2 and TRBJ2-3, reads EAGVAQSPRYKIIEKRQSVAFWCNPISGHATLYWYQQILGQGPKLLIQFQNNGVVDDSQLPKDRFSAERLKGVDSTLKIQPAKLEDSAVYLCASSPQEVTDTQYFGPGTRLTVL.

This clone was observed a handful of times. The chain carries TRBV27 and TRBJ1-2, with TRBD1 matching 8 bases. V lost 3 bases and J lost 8; bases outside the gene matches: 5. The CDR3 is made up of 13 amino acids. Germline-derived CDR1 and CDR2 are MNHEY and SMNVEV (reference sequence). The CDR3 sequence is CASSFQGARGYTF. The CDR3 DNA is TGTGCCAGCAGTTTCCAGGGGGCGCGCGGCTACACCTTC.

Turning to this clone: The same CDR3 can be traced to other DNA sequences in this sample. The gene calls are TRBV6-1 and TRBJ1-2, with 9 nucleotides matching TRBD1. Germline loops: CDR1 MNHNS, CDR2 SASEGT. Trimming took 0 bases from V and 4 from J; bases not matched to a gene: 3. The CDR3 extends over 15 amino acids. The CDR3 sequence is CASSEADRGLYGYTF. CDR3 in DNA: TGTGCCAGCAGTGAAGCGGACAGGGGCCTCTATGGCTACACCTTC.

The chain links TRBV30 to TRBJ1-6; D ambiguous. The V gene lost 7 bases and the J gene lost 8 bases, with 12 bases spanning the gap. Germline CDR1 GTSNPN, CDR2 SVGIG (reference sequence). CDR3 length: 12 residues. The CDR3 DNA follows: TGTGCCTTACGACCCGGGGATTCACCCCTCCACTTT. It encodes CALRPGDSPLHF.

The chain employs TRBV11-2 and TRBJ2-3, with D possibly TRBD2 on 6 matching bases. The CDR3 runs 16 residues. Trimming shortened V by 3 bases and J by 5 bases, and 18 bases separated the two germline ends. Germline CDR1 reads SGHAT; CDR2 reads FQNNGV. CDR3 nucleotides: TGTGCCAGCAGCTTGGACCGTGGAGGGAATATAGATACGCAGTATTTT. It is translated as CASSLDRGGNIDTQYF.

The rearrangement joins TRBV7-8 to TRBJ2-1; 8 bases are shared with TRBD2. The CDR3 has 16 residues. Trimming cost V 7 bases and J 3 bases; bases outside gene matches: 11. Germline values: CDR1 SGHVS, CDR2 FQNEAQ. The CDR3 is CASIRGSGTSYNEQFF. In DNA, the CDR3 is TGTGCCAGCATCCGGGGGTCCGGGACTAGCTACAATGAGCAGTTCTTC.

This rearrangement joins TRBV6-2 or TRBV6-3 to TRBJ1-1; D not certain. The length of the CDR3 is 14 residues. CDR1 is MNHEY, CDR2 SVGEGT, per germline. Between the trimmed V and J ends, which lost 0 bases and 7 bases, there was a span of 12 bases. The CDR3 protein is CASSYSRALREAFF. The CDR3 DNA reads TGTGCCAGCAGTTACTCGAGGGCCTTGCGTGAAGCTTTCTTT.

This clone was observed once. V and J are TRBV5-1 and TRBJ2-1; 11 bases align to TRBD2. This CDR3 is built from 15 residues. V was clipped by 3 bases and J by 5 bases; unmatched bases: 4. In germline, CDR1 is SGHRS, CDR2 YFSETQ. CDR3 sequence reads: CASSSGLADDNEQFF. The CDR3 coding sequence is TGCGCCAGCAGCTCGGGACTAGCGGATGACAATGAGCAGTTCTTC.

This clone is a singleton in its sample. The V and J genes are TRBV7-9 and TRBJ1-4, with 8 bases identical to TRBD1. V lost 0 bases, J lost 8 bases, and 8 bases stayed unmatched. The CDR3 consists of 16 residues. CDR1 SEHNR and CDR2 FQNEAQ come from the germline V gene (reference sequence). The CDR3 nucleotides are TGTGCCAGCAGCTTAGCCGAAGACAGGGGTCGGGAAAAACTGTTTTTT. This gives the protein CASSLAEDRGREKLFF.

The chain couples TRBV5-5 to TRBJ1-3; unclear D gene. Germline V gives CDR1 SGHKS, CDR2 YYEKEE (reference sequence). Trimming took off 0 bases at V and 2 bases at J, with 6 bases between the two ends. There are 14 residues in the CDR3. In nucleotides, the CDR3 is TGTGCCAGCAGCTTGGATTCAGCTGGAAACACCATATATTTT. Its translation is CASSLDSAGNTIYF.

The chain employs TRBV6-5 and TRBJ2-1, with 8 bases fitting TRBD2. The ends lost 6 bases at V and 7 bases at J; junction bases unmatched: 11. From germline, CDR1 is MNHEY and CDR2 SVGAGI. The CDR3 spans 15 residues. For the CDR3, the DNA is TGTGCCAGCAGCCTCGGGGTAGCGGGACTAAATGAGCAGTTCTTC. Encoded protein: CASSLGVAGLNEQFF.

The rearrangement joins TRBV28 to TRBJ2-1, with 7 bases fitting TRBD2. The CDR3 has 16 amino acids. Germline CDR1 and CDR2: MDHEN and SYDVKM. Trimming at V came to 5 bases and at J to 0 bases, leaving 7 bases not matched to a gene. CDR3 region: CASSTRLANSYNEQFF. Written as DNA, the CDR3 is TGTGCCAGCAGTACCAGACTAGCCAACTCCTACAATGAGCAGTTCTTC. Based on the CDR3 plus reference TRBV28 and TRBJ2-1, the full variable domain is DVKVTQSSRYLVKRTGEKVFLECVQDMDHENMFWYRQDPGLGLRLIYFSYDVKMKEKGDIPEGYSVSREKKERFSLILESASTNQTSMYLCASSTRLANSYNEQFFGPGTRLTVL.

The chain is built from TRBV10-3 and TRBJ1-4; D unresolved. CDR1 and CDR2 (germline): ENHRY, SYGVKD. The CDR3 spans 13 residues. The germline V and J ends were trimmed by 4 bases and 5 bases, with 8 bases remaining between them. The CDR3 loop is CAISGGGNEKLFF. DNA of the CDR3: TGTGCCATCAGTGGGGGAGGCAATGAAAAACTGTTTTTT.